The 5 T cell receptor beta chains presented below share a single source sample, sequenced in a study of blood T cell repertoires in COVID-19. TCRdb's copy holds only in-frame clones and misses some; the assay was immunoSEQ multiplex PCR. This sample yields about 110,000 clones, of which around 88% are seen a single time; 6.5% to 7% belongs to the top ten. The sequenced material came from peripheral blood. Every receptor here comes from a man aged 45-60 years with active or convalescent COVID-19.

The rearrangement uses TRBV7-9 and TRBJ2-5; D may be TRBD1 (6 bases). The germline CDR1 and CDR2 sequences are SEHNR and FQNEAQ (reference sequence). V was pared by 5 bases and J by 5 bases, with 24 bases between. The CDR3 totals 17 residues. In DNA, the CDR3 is TGTGCCAGCAGCCCACACCCCTGGGGACAACTAGGGGAGACCCAGTACTTC. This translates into CASSPHPWGQLGETQYF.

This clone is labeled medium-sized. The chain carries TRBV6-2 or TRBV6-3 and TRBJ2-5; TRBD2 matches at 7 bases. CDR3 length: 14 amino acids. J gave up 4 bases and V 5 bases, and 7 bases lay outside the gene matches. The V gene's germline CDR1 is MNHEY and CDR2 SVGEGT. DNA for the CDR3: TGTGCCAGCAGTAACGGACTAGAGACAGAGACCCAGTACTTC. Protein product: CASSNGLETETQYF.

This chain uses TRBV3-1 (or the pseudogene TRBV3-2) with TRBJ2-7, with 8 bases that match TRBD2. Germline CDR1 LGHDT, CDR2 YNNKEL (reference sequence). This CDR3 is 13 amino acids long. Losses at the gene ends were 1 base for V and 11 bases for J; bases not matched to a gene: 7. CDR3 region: CASSQVLSGIKYF. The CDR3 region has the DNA TGTGCCAGCAGCCAAGTTCTTAGCGGGATCAAGTACTTC.

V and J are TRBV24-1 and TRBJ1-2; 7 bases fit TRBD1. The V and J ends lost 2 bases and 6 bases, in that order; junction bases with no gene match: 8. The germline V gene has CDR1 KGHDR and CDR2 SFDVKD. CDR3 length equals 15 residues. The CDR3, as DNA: TGTGCCACCAGTGATTCAGCGACAGGGTCGAATGGCTACACCTTC. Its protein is CATSDSATGSNGYTF.

CDR3 DNA: TGTGCCAGCAGTGAAAGGGGTTGGGTGACAGAAGAGACCCAGTACTTC. Its protein product is CASSERGWVTEETQYF. J is TRBJ2-5 and V is TRBV2, with TRBD1 as a possible D gene (5 bases). Per germline, CDR1 SNHLY and CDR2 FYNNEI. This CDR3 has 16 amino acids. V dropped 2 bases and J dropped 3 bases, with 16 bases sitting between them.